These 30 T cell receptor beta chains were all obtained from the same sample, sequenced in a study of vaccination effects on CD4 cells after COVID-19. Profiling relied on immunoSEQ multiplex PCR, and the TCRdb table lists in-frame clones only, not all of them. The data hold around 62,000 clones, with around two thirds observed a single time. The culture ran for approximately 10 days, and then CD4+ T cells were isolated. All participants had two doses of either the BNT162b2 or mRNA-1273 vaccine. Which antigens these TCRs recognize remains unknown. Sequences were derived from CD4+ T cells from PBMCs cultured without peptide, sampled after COVID-19 vaccination. The receptors shown here come from a human donor who received a COVID-19 vaccine.

This CDR3 reads CASSLETTNEKLFF. The DNA of the CDR3 is TGCGCCAGCAGCTTGGAAACAACTAATGAAAAACTGTTTTTT. The J gene is TRBJ1-4, the V gene TRBV5-1; D remains unclear. The CDR3 length is 14 residues. Germline CDR1 SGHRS, CDR2 YFSETQ. Trimming took off 0 bases at V and 0 bases at J, with 3 bases between the two ends.

This chain joins TRBV24-1 and TRBJ1-5, with 12 bases identical to TRBD1. The CDR3 covers 14 residues. V was pared by 10 bases and J by 4 bases, with 4 bases of the junction left unmatched. Per germline, CDR1 KGHDR and CDR2 SFDVKD. The CDR3: CATRGQGANQPQHF. CDR3 DNA: TGTGCCACTAGGGGACAGGGGGCGAATCAGCCCCAGCATTTT.

The rearrangement uses TRBV7-2 and TRBJ2-2; TRBD2 might be the D (7 bases). This CDR3 has 16 residues. Deletions cut 5 bases from V and 6 bases from J, with 19 bases between. Germline V gene data show CDR1 as SGHTA and CDR2 as FQGNSA. In DNA, the CDR3 is TGTGCCAGCAGCAATAGGAGGGGGGGAGGAGCCGGGGAGCTGTTTTTT. Its translation: CASSNRRGGGAGELFF.

This chain connects TRBV7-2 to TRBJ2-3; 11 nucleotides agree with TRBD2. This CDR3 is 16 amino acids long. J was trimmed by 4 bases and V by 5 bases; bases with no gene match: 8. The germline gives CDR1 SGHTA, CDR2 FQGNSA. For the CDR3, the DNA is TGTGCCAGCAGCCCCCGTAGCGGGGGGGTGTCAGATACGCAGTATTTT. It is translated as CASSPRSGGVSDTQYF.

This clone was counted a single time. Other DNA sequences within the sample encode an identical CDR3. The CDR3 nucleotides are TGTGCCAGCAGCGTAGAGGGGGGATCTGGAAACACCATATATTTT. It is translated as CASSVEGGSGNTIYF. The V gene is TRBV9, the J gene TRBJ1-3; the D gene is possibly TRBD1 (6 bases). V was shortened by 0 bases and J by 1 base, with 8 bases between the two germline ends. The CDR3 loop spans 15 amino acids. CDR1 is SGDLS and CDR2 is YYNGEE in the germline V gene.

The chain links TRBV28 to TRBJ1-2; D is possibly TRBD1 (6 bases). Germline lookup yields CDR1 MDHEN and CDR2 SYDVKM. The CDR3 runs to 13 residues. V dropped 5 bases and J dropped 2 bases, with 9 bases sitting between them. CDR3: CASSGRGNYGYTF. The CDR3 DNA reads as TGTGCCAGCAGTGGCAGGGGAAACTATGGCTACACCTTC.

The gene calls are TRBV5-1 and TRBJ2-1; possible D gene TRBD2, 6 bases. V was cut by 0 bases and J by 3 bases, with 7 bases left in between. The length of the CDR3 is 14 residues. The germline V gene encodes CDR1 SGHRS and CDR2 YFSETQ. CDR3 nucleotide sequence: TGCGCCAGCAGCTTGGGACTAGACTACAATGAGCAGTTCTTC. Translating gives CASSLGLDYNEQFF.

CDR3 residues: CASSLLPTDTQYF. In DNA form, the CDR3 reads TGTGCCAGCAGCTTGTTGCCGACAGATACGCAGTATTTT. The chain recombines TRBV5-4 with TRBJ2-3, with D uncertain. V was trimmed by 1 base and J by 3 bases, leaving 6 bases between them. CDR1 and CDR2 from the germline V gene are SGHNT and YYREEE (reference sequence). The CDR3 covers 13 residues.

This clone was seen only once. The chain joins TRBV4-3 to TRBJ1-2; the D gene is possibly TRBD1 (5 bases). The ends were cut back, 0 bases at V and 3 bases at J, with 17 bases in the middle. Germline CDR1 and CDR2: LGHNA and YSLEER. The CDR3 runs 17 residues. CDR3 protein: CASSQDETGAGHYGYTF. CDR3 nucleotides: TGCGCCAGCAGCCAAGATGAAACCGGGGCCGGCCACTATGGCTACACCTTC.

The chain uses TRBV2 and TRBJ2-1; D unresolved. The V and J ends lost 5 bases and 0 bases respectively, with 8 bases between them. Per the germline V gene, CDR1 is SNHLY and CDR2 is FYNNEI. The CDR3 has 14 residues. The CDR3 DNA follows: TGTGCCAGCAGTCGATCAAGCTCCTACAATGAGCAGTTCTTC. Encoded protein: CASSRSSSYNEQFF.

V usage is TRBV7-3 and J usage is TRBJ2-1; no clear D gene. The germline V and J ends were trimmed by 1 base and 4 bases, with 8 bases remaining between them. CDR3 length: 14 residues. Looked up from germline, CDR1 is SGHTA and CDR2 is FQGTGA. Here the CDR3 reads CASSLNSAYNEQFF. As DNA, the CDR3 is TGTGCCAGCAGCTTAAATAGTGCTTACAATGAGCAGTTCTTC.

The V call is TRBV7-2, the J call TRBJ1-4; 8 bases are shared with TRBD1. CDR1 and CDR2 from the germline V gene are SGHTA and FQGNSA. The CDR3 is 16 residues long. Germline trimming cut 5 bases from V and 0 bases from J; bases unmatched to any gene: 5. The DNA of the CDR3 is TGTGCCAGCAGCCCCTACAGGGGGTCAACTAATGAAAAACTGTTTTTT. This gives the protein CASSPYRGSTNEKLFF.

The J gene is TRBJ2-1, the V gene TRBV9; TRBD2 aligns across 10 bases. Germline values: CDR1 SGDLS, CDR2 YYNGEE. The CDR3 sequence is 14 residues long. Trimming removed 3 bases from V and 9 bases from J; junction bases left unmatched: 6. The CDR3 is CASSAGLAFGEQFF. CDR3 sequence (DNA): TGTGCCAGCAGCGCGGGACTAGCGTTTGGTGAGCAGTTCTTC. Supplemented by reference TRBV9 and TRBJ2-1, the full variable domain reads DSGVTQTPKHLITATGQRVTLRCSPRSGDLSVYWYQQSLDQGLQFLIQYYNGEERAKGNILERFSAQQFPDLHSELNLSSLELGDSALYFCASSAGLAFGEQFFGPGTRLTVL.

This sequence joins TRBV6-6 and TRBJ1-4, with D hard to call. The V end was cut by 5 bases, the J end by 0 bases, with 10 bases between. There are 15 residues in the CDR3. Per germline, CDR1 MNHNY and CDR2 SVGAGI (reference sequence). As DNA, the CDR3 is TGTGCCAGCAGTATGGACGGGGCAACTAATGAAAAACTGTTTTTT. Its protein is CASSMDGATNEKLFF.

This clone was seen more than once but under ten times. The genes are TRBV30 and TRBJ2-2; 9 bases fit TRBD1. The V gene end was trimmed by 4 bases and the J gene end by 1 base; junction bases not matched to a gene: 4. The germline gives CDR1 GTSNPN, CDR2 SVGIG (reference sequence). This CDR3 has 15 residues. CDR3 DNA sequence: TGTGCCTGGAACCCGGGACAGGGGAACACCGGGGAGCTGTTTTTT. It encodes CAWNPGQGNTGELFF.

This chain uses TRBV7-3 with TRBJ2-5, with TRBD2 as a possible D gene (5 bases). Trimming pared 5 bases from V and 4 bases from J, leaving 17 bases between. The CDR3 is made up of 15 amino acids. Germline V CDR1 and CDR2: SGHTA, FQGTGA. CDR3 sequence: CASSLGSSLGETQYF. Written as DNA, the CDR3 is TGTGCCAGCAGCCTCGGCTCTAGCTTAGGAGAGACCCAGTACTTC.

The genes are TRBV6-5 and TRBJ1-2; D ambiguous. Trimming removed 6 bases from V and 3 bases from J, with 14 bases in between. There are 14 residues in the CDR3. The germline CDR1 and CDR2 sequences are MNHEY and SVGAGI. CDR3 sequence reads: CASSPLGADYGYTF. The CDR3 coding sequence is TGTGCCAGCAGCCCCTTAGGCGCTGACTATGGCTACACCTTC.

This clone was seen a single time. This chain links TRBV18 with TRBJ1-2; perhaps TRBD1 as D (5 bases). V dropped 2 bases and J dropped 7 bases, with 14 bases sitting between them. The CDR3 sequence is 14 residues long. CDR1 and CDR2 (germline): KGHSH, LQKENI. The CDR3 sequence: CASSPDRGDGGYTF. The CDR3 DNA follows: TGTGCCAGCTCACCAGATAGGGGCGACGGTGGCTACACCTTC.

The V call is TRBV24-1, the J call TRBJ1-5; D might be TRBD1 (5 bases). Germline V lookup: CDR1 KGHDR, CDR2 SFDVKD. This CDR3 contains 15 residues. V was cut by 5 bases and J by 3 bases, with 13 bases left in between. The CDR3 DNA is TGTGCCACCAGTGCGTCGGCAGGGAACAATCAGCCCCAGCATTTT. Protein: CATSASAGNNQPQHF.

V usage is TRBV6-5 and J usage is TRBJ2-3; no reliable D call. This CDR3 is 16 amino acids long. V was trimmed by 0 bases and J by 0 bases, leaving 10 bases between them. Germline V gene sequence: CDR1 MNHEY, CDR2 SVGAGI. The CDR3 sequence: CASSYSRVSSTDTQYF. DNA for the CDR3: TGTGCCAGCAGTTACTCTCGGGTTTCTAGCACAGATACGCAGTATTTT.

The J gene is TRBJ2-7, the V gene TRBV6-1; D gene unclear. Trimming stripped 0 bases from V and 5 bases from J, with 14 bases between. The CDR3 is made up of 15 amino acids. CDR1 MNHNS and CDR2 SASEGT come from the germline V gene. The CDR3 DNA is TGTGCCAGCAGTGAAGCGCGAGGAAGGTTGCACGAGCAGTACGTC. Translated: CASSEARGRLHEQYV.

The chain couples TRBV11-2 to TRBJ2-2; D gene unclear. Trimming shortened V by 7 bases and J by 0 bases, and 15 bases separated the two germline ends. Germline CDR1 SGHAT, CDR2 FQNNGV. This CDR3 has 16 amino acids. This CDR3 is CASTSIRRANTGELFF. The CDR3 DNA reads TGTGCCAGCACTTCCATCCGACGCGCGAACACCGGGGAGCTGTTTTTT.

The rearrangement joins TRBV3-1 (or the pseudogene TRBV3-2) to TRBJ2-3, with 8 bases identical to TRBD2. This CDR3 region has 13 residues. Germline V gene sequence: CDR1 LGHDT, CDR2 YNNKEL (reference sequence). V gave up 4 bases and J gave up 8 bases; unmatched junction bases: 5. The CDR3 DNA reads TGTGCCAGCAGCCTGACGCGGGGGGTTACGCAGTATTTT. This sequence encodes CASSLTRGVTQYF.

The chain recombines TRBV10-3 with TRBJ2-5; 7 nucleotides line up with TRBD1. V was clipped by 5 bases and J by 5 bases; unmatched bases: 2. The CDR3 length is 12 residues. CDR1 ENHRY and CDR2 SYGVKD come from the germline V gene. This CDR3 is CAISTDRETQYF. The CDR3 DNA follows: TGTGCCATCAGTACGGACAGGGAGACCCAGTACTTC.

The V call is TRBV24-1, the J call TRBJ2-5; no firm D call. The germline CDR1 and CDR2 sequences are KGHDR and SFDVKD. V lost 4 bases to trimming and J lost 5 bases, with 7 bases between them. The CDR3 is 12 amino acids. DNA for the CDR3: TGTGCCACCAGTGACGTGTTGGAGACCCAGTACTTC. Protein product: CATSDVLETQYF.

In the case of this clone: Other DNA sequences from this sample encode an identical CDR3 as well. V usage is TRBV5-1 and J usage is TRBJ2-6; D tentatively reads TRBD1 or TRBD2 (5 bases each). Germline V lookup: CDR1 SGHRS, CDR2 YFSETQ. The CDR3 has 16 residues. V dropped 0 bases and J dropped 0 bases, with 7 bases sitting between them. In DNA form, the CDR3 reads TGCGCCAGCAGCTTGGGAGGGGTCTCTGGGGCCAACGTCCTGACTTTC. It is translated as CASSLGGVSGANVLTF.

This clone came up a few times. The V call is TRBV28, the J call TRBJ1-5; D is undetermined. V lost 10 bases and J 5 bases, leaving 12 bases between the germline ends. The CDR3 covers 12 residues. Germline loops: CDR1 MDHEN, CDR2 SYDVKM. This CDR3 is CATCARHQPQHF. The CDR3 bases are TGTGCCACCTGTGCCCGGCATCAGCCCCAGCATTTT.

The V gene is TRBV5-1, the J gene TRBJ1-1, with unresolved D. Germline V gene lookup returns CDR1 SGHRS and CDR2 YFSETQ. The ends were cut back, 2 bases at V and 6 bases at J, with 11 bases in the middle. This CDR3 contains 13 residues. The CDR3 DNA reads TGCGCCAGCAGCTTAGCTGAAGGAGCTGAAGCTTTCTTT. This codes for CASSLAEGAEAFF.

The chain carries TRBV10-3 and TRBJ1-6; 10 nucleotides align to TRBD1. The CDR3 sequence is 15 residues long. The germline V gene has CDR1 ENHRY and CDR2 SYGVKD. V shed 2 bases and J 7 bases; nucleotides not matched to a gene: 2. The CDR3 bases are TGTGCCATCAGTGAGGGGACAGGGGTGAATTCACCCCTCCACTTT. It codes for CAISEGTGVNSPLHF.

CDR3 bases: TGTGCCAGCTCACCACCGGGGCTGGAGACCCAGTACTTC. Its translation is CASSPPGLETQYF. The V and J genes are TRBV18 and TRBJ2-5; D might be TRBD1 (5 bases). CDR1 KGHSH and CDR2 LQKENI come from the germline V gene. The CDR3 has 13 residues. Trimming pared 0 bases from V and 5 bases from J, leaving 7 bases between.